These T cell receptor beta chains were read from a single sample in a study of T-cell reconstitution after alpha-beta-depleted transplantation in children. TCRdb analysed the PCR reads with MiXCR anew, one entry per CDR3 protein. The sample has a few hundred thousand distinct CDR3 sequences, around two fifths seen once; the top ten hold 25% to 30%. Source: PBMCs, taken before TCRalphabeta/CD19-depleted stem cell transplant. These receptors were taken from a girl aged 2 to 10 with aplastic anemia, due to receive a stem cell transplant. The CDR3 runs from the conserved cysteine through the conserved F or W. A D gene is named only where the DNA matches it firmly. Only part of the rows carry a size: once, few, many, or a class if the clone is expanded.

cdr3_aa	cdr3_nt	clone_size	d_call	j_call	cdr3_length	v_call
CASSLEGQLNYGYTF	TGCGCCAGCAGCTTGGAGGGGCAGTTAAACTATGGCTACACCTTC	NA	NA	TRBJ1-2	15	TRBV5-1
CASSGGYNEQFF	TGTGCCTCCAGCGGGGGGTACAATGAGCAGTTCTTC	NA	TRBD2	TRBJ2-1	12	TRBV27
CASSRQGPQHF	TGTGCCAGCAGCCGTCAGGGGCCCCAGCATTTT	NA	NA	TRBJ1-5	11	TRBV6-2/TRBV6-3
CSATSGKIDEQYF	TGCAGTGCTACTAGCGGGAAAATCGACGAGCAGTACTTC	NA	TRBD2	TRBJ2-7	13	TRBV20-1
CASSPDRGRLFGYTF	TGTGCCAGCAGCCCTGACAGGGGGCGGTTGTTTGGCTACACCTTC	NA	TRBD1	TRBJ1-2	15	TRBV7-9
CASIRGADPLNTEAFF	TGTGCCAGCATCCGAGGGGCAGACCCTTTGAACACTGAAGCTTTCTTT	many	NA	TRBJ1-1	16	TRBV7-2
CASSLGPNEKLFF	TGTGCCAGCAGCCTAGGGCCTAATGAAAAACTGTTTTTT	few	NA	TRBJ1-4	13	TRBV7-2
CSASSLAGNEQFF	TGCAGTGCTAGTAGTCTAGCGGGAAATGAGCAGTTCTTC	few	TRBD2	TRBJ2-1	13	TRBV20-1
CASSPGTGRGYTF	TGTGCCAGCAGCCCTGGGACAGGTCGAGGCTACACCTTC	NA	TRBD1	TRBJ1-2	13	TRBV6-6
CSASVGTGFNQPQHF	TGCAGTGCTAGCGTCGGGACAGGGTTCAATCAGCCCCAGCATTTT	NA	TRBD1	TRBJ1-5	15	TRBV20-1
CASSLFPQPAIYEQYF	TGTGCCAGCAGCTTATTCCCACAGCCCGCAATCTACGAGCAGTACTTC	NA	NA	TRBJ2-7	16	TRBV7-9
CASSLPIRASDRTLETQYF	TGCGCCAGCAGCTTGCCCATTAGGGCTAGCGACCGAACCTTAGAGACCCAGTACTTC	NA	NA	TRBJ2-5	19	TRBV5-1
CATSRGLASTDTQYF	TGTGCCACCAGCAGAGGACTAGCCAGCACAGATACGCAGTATTTT	NA	TRBD2	TRBJ2-3	15	TRBV15
CAIRSPQGENYGYTF	TGTGCCATCAGGTCCCCCCAGGGGGAAAACTATGGCTACACCTTC	NA	TRBD1	TRBJ1-2	15	TRBV10-3
CAISESPNRADTQYF	TGTGCCATCAGTGAGTCCCCCAACAGGGCAGATACGCAGTATTTT	few	NA	TRBJ2-3	15	TRBV10-3
CASSPGQLNTGELFF	TGCGCCAGCAGCCCGGGACAGCTCAACACCGGGGAGCTGTTTTTT	NA	TRBD1	TRBJ2-2	15	TRBV5-1
CASSQDAEQYF	TGCGCCAGCAGCCAAGATGCCGAGCAGTACTTC	NA	NA	TRBJ2-7	11	TRBV4-1
CSVGTLLETQYF	TGCAGCGTTGGTACCTTGTTGGAGACCCAGTACTTC	many	NA	TRBJ2-5	12	TRBV29-1
CSVIPGDTEAFF	TGCAGCGTTATACCAGGGGACACTGAAGCTTTCTTT	many	NA	TRBJ1-1	12	TRBV29-1
CSARATGGTGANVLTF	TGCAGTGCTAGAGCAACAGGGGGCACTGGGGCCAACGTCCTGACTTTC	few	TRBD1	TRBJ2-6	16	TRBV20-1
CASSVAPAGVGNEQFF	TGTGCCAGCAGCGTGGCGCCAGCGGGAGTTGGGAATGAGCAGTTCTTC	NA	TRBD2	TRBJ2-1	16	TRBV9
CASSLTGTGRTLHF	TGTGCCAGCAGCTTAACGGGTACAGGGAGGACCCTCCACTTT	NA	NA	TRBJ1-6	14	TRBV7-3
CASSSRTGRDTEAFF	TGTGCCAGCAGTTCAAGGACAGGGCGGGACACTGAAGCTTTCTTT	NA	TRBD1	TRBJ1-1	15	TRBV6-5
CASSQDGLADLTGELFF	TGTGCCAGCAGCCAAGATGGGCTAGCGGACCTCACCGGGGAGCTGTTTTTT	few	TRBD2	TRBJ2-2	17	TRBV4-2
CAISENRNSGSYEQYF	TGTGCCATCAGTGAGAATAGAAATTCTGGCTCCTACGAGCAGTACTTC	few	NA	TRBJ2-7	16	TRBV10-3
CASSADGADTQYF	TGTGCCAGCTCAGCAGATGGGGCAGATACGCAGTATTTT	NA	NA	TRBJ2-3	13	TRBV18
CSVVRAGTDTEAFF	TGCAGCGTGGTTAGGGCCGGGACGGACACTGAAGCTTTCTTT	many	NA	TRBJ1-1	14	TRBV29-1
CSGVLADINTDTQYF	TGCAGCGGAGTTCTAGCGGACATTAACACAGATACGCAGTATTTT	once	TRBD2	TRBJ2-3	15	TRBV29-1
CASSFPGFTEAFF	TGTGCCAGCAGTTTCCCGGGGTTTACTGAAGCTTTCTTT	NA	NA	TRBJ1-1	13	TRBV28
CASSQIPGTEPNYGYTF	TGTGCCAGCAGCCAAATTCCGGGGACAGAACCGAACTATGGCTACACCTTC	many	TRBD1	TRBJ1-2	17	TRBV16
CASSLTGTTKNHEQYF	TGCGCCAGCAGCTTAACCGGGACAACTAAGAACCACGAGCAGTACTTC	few	NA	TRBJ2-7	16	TRBV5-1
CASSYFRTSNTGELFF	TGTGCCAGCAGTTATTTCCGGACCTCGAACACCGGGGAGCTGTTTTTT	NA	NA	TRBJ2-2	16	TRBV12-3/TRBV12-4
CSAPGAGGGTQYF	TGCAGTGCCCCGGGGGCTGGGGGGGGTACGCAGTATTTT	few	NA	TRBJ2-3	13	TRBV20-1
CASSFPGQGYYGYTF	TGTGCCAGCAGTTTCCCGGGACAGGGATACTATGGCTACACCTTC	few	TRBD1	TRBJ1-2	15	TRBV6-5
CASSPREGDTQYF	TGCGCCAGCAGCCCTCGAGAGGGGGATACGCAGTATTTT	NA	NA	TRBJ2-3	13	TRBV4-1
CASRRGTDTQYF	TGTGCCAGCAGACGCGGCACAGATACGCAGTATTTT	NA	NA	TRBJ2-3	12	TRBV7-9
CASSHLTYEQYF	TGTGCCAGCAGCCACCTTACCTACGAGCAGTACTTC	few	NA	TRBJ2-7	12	TRBV3-1
CASRASGGQFF	TGTGCCAGCAGGGCTTCGGGAGGGCAGTTCTTC	few	TRBD2	TRBJ2-1	11	TRBV27